This T cell receptor (beta chain) was recorded in a study of CD8+ T cells in alopecia areata. Across the study: Administration of oral tofacitinib to treated patients was at 5 to 10 mg twice daily. The duration of tofacitinib was 6 to 18 months, with 6 months off drug afterward.

General study results and limits: Patients shared TCRs less clearly than mice did, possibly owing to HLA.

About this clone itself: What it binds is not known.

Following RNA extraction, reverse transcription yielded cDNA that acted as the sequencing template. The table came from immunoSEQ multiplex PCR; TCRdb's copy has only in-frame clones and leaves some out. The sample shows about 91,000 clones, 35% to 50% of them seen only once. Trimming removed 6 bases at V and 4 bases at J, with 17 bases between. The CDR3 is 15 residues long. Per the germline V gene, CDR1 is SGHDT and CDR2 is YYEEEE. This chain connects TRBV5-6 to TRBJ2-1, with D uncertain. This sequence was found in a human donor with alopecia areata. Material for sequencing was CD4+ T cells sorted from blood. The CDR3 DNA sequence: TGTGCCAGCACCCTCCTCCGACGGGCGTACAATGAGCAGTTCTTC. Translation: CASTLLRRAYNEQFF. The full variable domain, with the rest looked up from reference TRBV5-6 and TRBJ2-1, is DAGVTQSPTHLIKTRGQQVTLRCSPKSGHDTVSWYQQALGQGPQFIFQYYEEEERQRGNFPDRFSGHQFPNYSSELNVNALLLGDSALYLCASTLLRRAYNEQFFGPGTRLTVL.